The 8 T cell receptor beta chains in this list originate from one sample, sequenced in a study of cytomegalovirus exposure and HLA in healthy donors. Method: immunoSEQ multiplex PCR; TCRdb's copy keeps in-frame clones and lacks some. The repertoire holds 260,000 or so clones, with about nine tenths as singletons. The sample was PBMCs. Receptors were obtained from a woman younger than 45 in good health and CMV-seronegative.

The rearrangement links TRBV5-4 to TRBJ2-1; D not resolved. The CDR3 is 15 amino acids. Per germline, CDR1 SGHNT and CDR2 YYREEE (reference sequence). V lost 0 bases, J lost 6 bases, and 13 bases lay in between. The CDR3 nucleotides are TGTGCCAGCAGCTTGGAGGTTAGCTGGGGCAATGAGCAGTTCTTC. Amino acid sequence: CASSLEVSWGNEQFF.

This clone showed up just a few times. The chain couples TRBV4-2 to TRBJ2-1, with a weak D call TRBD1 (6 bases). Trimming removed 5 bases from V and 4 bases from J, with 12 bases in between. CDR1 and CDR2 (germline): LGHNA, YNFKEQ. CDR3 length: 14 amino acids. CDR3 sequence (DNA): TGTGCCAGCAGCAGGGGGACATTGTACAATGAGCAGTTCTTC. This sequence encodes CASSRGTLYNEQFF.

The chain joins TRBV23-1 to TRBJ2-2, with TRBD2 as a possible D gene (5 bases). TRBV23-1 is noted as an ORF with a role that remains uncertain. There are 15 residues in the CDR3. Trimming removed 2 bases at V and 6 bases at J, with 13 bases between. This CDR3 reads CASSQVVPRAGELFF. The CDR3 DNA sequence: TGCGCCAGCAGTCAAGTCGTTCCGAGGGCCGGGGAGCTGTTTTTT.

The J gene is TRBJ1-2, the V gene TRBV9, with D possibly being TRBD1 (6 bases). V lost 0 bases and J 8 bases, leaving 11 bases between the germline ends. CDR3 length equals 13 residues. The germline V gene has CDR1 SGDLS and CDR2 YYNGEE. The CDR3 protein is CASSVEDRIGYTF. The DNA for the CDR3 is TGTGCCAGCAGCGTAGAAGACAGGATCGGCTACACCTTC. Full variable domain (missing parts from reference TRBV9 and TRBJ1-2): DSGVTQTPKHLITATGQRVTLRCSPRSGDLSVYWYQQSLDQGLQFLIQYYNGEERAKGNILERFSAQQFPDLHSELNLSSLELGDSALYFCASSVEDRIGYTFGSGTRLTVV.

Here the CDR3 reads CASISWVGRGQPQHF. The CDR3 bases are TGTGCCAGCATCTCTTGGGTAGGGCGTGGTCAGCCCCAGCATTTT. V and J are TRBV28 and TRBJ1-5; D is unresolved. V lost 7 bases, J lost 6 bases, and 19 bases lay in between. CDR1 and CDR2 (germline): MDHEN, SYDVKM. The CDR3 runs to 15 residues.

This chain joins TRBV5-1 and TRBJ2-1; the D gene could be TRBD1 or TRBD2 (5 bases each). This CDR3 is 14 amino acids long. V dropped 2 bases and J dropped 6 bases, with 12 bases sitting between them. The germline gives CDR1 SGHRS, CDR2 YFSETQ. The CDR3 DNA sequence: TGCGCCAGCAGCTTACAACGGGGCATCAATGAGCAGTTCTTC. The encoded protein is CASSLQRGINEQFF.

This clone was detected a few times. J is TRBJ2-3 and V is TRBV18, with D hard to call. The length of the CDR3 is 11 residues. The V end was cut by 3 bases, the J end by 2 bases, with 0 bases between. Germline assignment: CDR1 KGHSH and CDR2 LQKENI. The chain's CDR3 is CASSPTDTQYF. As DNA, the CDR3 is TGTGCCAGCTCACCCACAGATACGCAGTATTTT.

The CDR3 reads CASSQDLGGVYGYTF. DNA for the CDR3: TGCGCCAGCAGCCAAGATCTTGGGGGAGTCTATGGCTACACCTTC. This sequence joins TRBV4-3 and TRBJ1-2; D may be TRBD1 (5 bases). Germline V gene data show CDR1 as LGHNA and CDR2 as YSLEER. This CDR3 region has 15 residues. V was clipped by 0 bases and J by 4 bases, with 12 bases between them.